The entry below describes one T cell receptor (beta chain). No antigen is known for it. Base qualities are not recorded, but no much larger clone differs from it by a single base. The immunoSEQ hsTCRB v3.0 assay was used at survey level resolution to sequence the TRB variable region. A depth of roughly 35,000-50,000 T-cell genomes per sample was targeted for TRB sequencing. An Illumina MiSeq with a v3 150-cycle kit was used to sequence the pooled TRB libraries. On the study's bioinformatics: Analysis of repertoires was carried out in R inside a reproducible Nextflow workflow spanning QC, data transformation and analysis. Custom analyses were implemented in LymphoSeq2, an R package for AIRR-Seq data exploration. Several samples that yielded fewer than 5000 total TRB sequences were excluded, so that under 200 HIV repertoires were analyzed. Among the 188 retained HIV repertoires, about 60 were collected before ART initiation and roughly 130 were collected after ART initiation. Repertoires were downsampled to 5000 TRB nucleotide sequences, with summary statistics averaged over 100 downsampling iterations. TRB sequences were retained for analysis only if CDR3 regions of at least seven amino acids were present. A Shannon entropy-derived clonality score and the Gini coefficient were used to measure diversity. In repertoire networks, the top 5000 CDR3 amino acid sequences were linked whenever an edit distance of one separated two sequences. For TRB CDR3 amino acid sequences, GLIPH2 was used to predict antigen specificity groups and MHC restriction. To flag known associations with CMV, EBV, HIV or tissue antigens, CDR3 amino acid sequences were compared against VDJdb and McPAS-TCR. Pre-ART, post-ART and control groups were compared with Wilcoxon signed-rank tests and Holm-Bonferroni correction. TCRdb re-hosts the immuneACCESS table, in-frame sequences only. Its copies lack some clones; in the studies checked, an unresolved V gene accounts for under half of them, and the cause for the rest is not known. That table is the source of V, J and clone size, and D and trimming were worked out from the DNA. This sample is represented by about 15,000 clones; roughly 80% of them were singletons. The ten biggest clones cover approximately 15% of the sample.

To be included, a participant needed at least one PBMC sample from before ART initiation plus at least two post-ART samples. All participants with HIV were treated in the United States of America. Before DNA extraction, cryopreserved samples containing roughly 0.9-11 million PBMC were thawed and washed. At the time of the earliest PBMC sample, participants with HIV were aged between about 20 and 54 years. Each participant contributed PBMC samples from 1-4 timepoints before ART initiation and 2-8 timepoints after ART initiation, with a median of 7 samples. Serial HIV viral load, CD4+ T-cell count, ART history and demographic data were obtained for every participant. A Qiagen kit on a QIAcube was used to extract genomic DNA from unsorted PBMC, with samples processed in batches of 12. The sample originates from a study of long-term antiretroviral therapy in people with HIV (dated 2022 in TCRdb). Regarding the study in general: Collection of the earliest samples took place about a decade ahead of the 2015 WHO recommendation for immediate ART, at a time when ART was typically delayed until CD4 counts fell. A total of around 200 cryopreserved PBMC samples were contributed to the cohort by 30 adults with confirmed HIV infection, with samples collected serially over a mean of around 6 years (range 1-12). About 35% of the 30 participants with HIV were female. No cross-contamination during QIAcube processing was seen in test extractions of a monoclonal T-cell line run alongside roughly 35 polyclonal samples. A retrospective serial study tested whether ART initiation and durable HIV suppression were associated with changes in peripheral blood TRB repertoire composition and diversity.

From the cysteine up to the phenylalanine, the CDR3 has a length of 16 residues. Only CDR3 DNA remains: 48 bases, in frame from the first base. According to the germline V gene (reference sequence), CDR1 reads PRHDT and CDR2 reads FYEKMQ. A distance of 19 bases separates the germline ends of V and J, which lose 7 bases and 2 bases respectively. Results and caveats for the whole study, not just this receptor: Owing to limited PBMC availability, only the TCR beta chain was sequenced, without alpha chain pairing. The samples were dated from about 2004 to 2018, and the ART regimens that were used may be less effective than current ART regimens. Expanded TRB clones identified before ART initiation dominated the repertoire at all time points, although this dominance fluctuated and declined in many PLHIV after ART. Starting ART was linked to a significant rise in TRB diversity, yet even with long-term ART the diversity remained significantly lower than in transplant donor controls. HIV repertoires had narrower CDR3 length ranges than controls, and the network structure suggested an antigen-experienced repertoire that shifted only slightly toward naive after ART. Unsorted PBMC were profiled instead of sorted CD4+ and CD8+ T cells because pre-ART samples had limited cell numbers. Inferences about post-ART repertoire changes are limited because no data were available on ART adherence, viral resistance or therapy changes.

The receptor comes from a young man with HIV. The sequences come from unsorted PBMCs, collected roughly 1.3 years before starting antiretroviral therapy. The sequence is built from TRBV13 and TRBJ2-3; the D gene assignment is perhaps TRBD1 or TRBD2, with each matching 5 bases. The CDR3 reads CASTPGWGRFTDTQYF. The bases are TGTGCCAGCACCCCGGGGTGGGGACGGTTCACAGATACGCAGTATTTT.